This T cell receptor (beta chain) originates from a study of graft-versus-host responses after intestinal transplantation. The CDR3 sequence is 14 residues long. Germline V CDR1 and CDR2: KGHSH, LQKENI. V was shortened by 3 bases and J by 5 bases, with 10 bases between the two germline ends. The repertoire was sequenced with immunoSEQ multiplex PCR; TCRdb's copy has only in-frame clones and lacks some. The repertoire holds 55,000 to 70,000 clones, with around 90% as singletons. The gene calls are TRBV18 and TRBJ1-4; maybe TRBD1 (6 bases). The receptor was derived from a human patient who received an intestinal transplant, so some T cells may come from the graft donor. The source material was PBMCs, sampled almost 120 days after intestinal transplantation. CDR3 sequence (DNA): TGTGCCAGCTCACCCAACACAGGGAATGAAAAACTGTTTTTT. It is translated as CASSPNTGNEKLFF.